This T cell receptor (beta chain) is drawn from a study of PD-1 blockade in mismatch repair-deficient tumors. Study in general: Enrolled about 2013-2017, patients had progressing, pretreated mismatch repair-deficient cancers of approximately 13 types. Findings and caveats of the study: Rapid post-treatment expansion, then contraction, generally preceding radiologic response, marked tumor-resident clones.

Concerning this clone: Its antigen is unidentified.

Data came from immunoSEQ multiplex PCR; TCRdb stores just in-frame clones and leaves some out. The repertoire holds approximately 37,000 clones, with about 85% as singletons. Every patient had mismatch repair deficiency by PCR or immunohistochemistry. The TCR-sequenced patients were a few responders to pembrolizumab. V trimming: 3 bases; J trimming: 4 bases; junction bases outside the gene matches: 9. The germline V gene has CDR1 KGHSH and CDR2 LQKENI. The CDR3 covers 15 residues. Sample: peripheral blood, taken 75 to 85 weeks after starting pembrolizumab. The chain links TRBV18 to TRBJ2-7; TRBD1 matches 7 bases. This clonotype was obtained from an adult with mismatch repair-deficient cancer. This chain's CDR3 is CASSPGQPESYEQYF. Written as DNA, the CDR3 is TGTGCCAGCTCACCGGGACAGCCGGAATCTTACGAGCAGTACTTC. Drawing the rest from reference TRBV18 and TRBJ2-7, the complete variable domain is NAGVMQNPRHLVRRRGQEARLRCSPMKGHSHVYWYRQLPEEGLKFMVYLQKENIIDESGMPKERFSAEFPKEGPSILRIQQVVRGDSAAYFCASSPGQPESYEQYFGPGTRLTVT.